The 18 T cell receptor beta chains below were found in one sample sequenced in a study of cytomegalovirus exposure and HLA in healthy donors. A multiplex PCR was run with 60 Vbeta primers and 13 Jbeta primers. Method: immunoSEQ multiplex PCR; TCRdb's copy keeps in-frame clones and lacks some. Of 150,000 to 200,000 clones in the sample, around three quarters are singletons; the top ten hold less than 1.2%. Material for sequencing was PBMCs. These receptors came from a middle-aged woman in good health and CMV-seronegative.

V gene TRBV9 combines with J gene TRBJ1-1; 9 bases line up with TRBD1. Germline lookup yields CDR1 SGDLS and CDR2 YYNGEE. The CDR3 has 16 amino acids. V dropped 4 bases and J dropped 1; count of bases not matched to a gene: 8. CDR3 nucleotide sequence: TGTGCCAGCAGCCCAGGACAGGGGATAGGGAACACTGAAGCTTTCTTT. It encodes CASSPGQGIGNTEAFF.

In DNA, the CDR3 is TGTGCCAGCAGTTTTCAACCGGATCAGCCCCAGCATTTT. It encodes CASSFQPDQPQHF. The chain links TRBV11-2 to TRBJ1-5; D uncertain. V gave up 6 bases and J gave up 5 bases, with 11 bases separating them. The CDR3 has 13 residues. CDR1 and CDR2 (germline): SGHAT, FQNNGV.

The gene calls are TRBV9 and TRBJ2-7; the D gene is possibly TRBD1 (6 bases). The length of the CDR3 is 15 residues. In germline, CDR1 is SGDLS, CDR2 YYNGEE. V was cut by 3 bases and J by 2 bases, with 15 bases left in between. The CDR3 DNA is TGTGCCAGCAGCGCGATGGACAGAGCCCCCTACGAGCAGTACTTC. It yields the protein CASSAMDRAPYEQYF.

CDR3 residues: CASSLAPLGGTEAFF. In nucleotides, the CDR3 is TGCGCCAGCAGCTTGGCCCCCCTAGGAGGCACTGAAGCTTTCTTT. The chain recombines TRBV5-1 with TRBJ1-1; D remains unclear. The CDR3 runs to 15 residues. The V and J ends lost 0 bases and 4 bases respectively, with 13 bases between them. Germline CDR1 reads SGHRS; CDR2 reads YFSETQ.

The V gene is TRBV2, the J gene TRBJ2-1; 8 positions match TRBD2. CDR1 and CDR2 (germline): SNHLY, FYNNEI. V lost 7 bases and J lost 4; bases outside the gene matches: 6. The CDR3 spans 14 residues. CDR3 protein: CASMAQREYNEQFF. DNA of the CDR3: TGTGCCAGCATGGCCCAGCGGGAGTACAATGAGCAGTTCTTC.

The chain links TRBV7-9 to TRBJ2-1, with 7 bases matching TRBD2. Per the germline V gene, CDR1 is SEHNR and CDR2 is FQNEAQ (reference sequence). V shed 0 bases, J shed 3 bases, and the junction held 8 bases outside the gene matches. The CDR3 has 17 residues. CDR3 sequence reads: CASSLAAGLDLYNEQFF. Written as DNA, the CDR3 is TGTGCCAGCAGCTTAGCGGCCGGACTAGATCTCTACAATGAGCAGTTCTTC.

About this clone itself: One junction end does not reproduce the germline sequence, and a read error may be involved. The chain uses TRBV2 and TRBJ1-2; perhaps TRBD1 as D (6 bases). The CDR3 runs 15 residues. Germline V gene sequence: CDR1 SNHLY, CDR2 FYNNEI. The chain's CDR3 is CASREEVGQLGGYTF. For the CDR3, the DNA is TGTGCCAGCAGAGAAGAAGTCGGACAGTTAGGCGGCTACACCTTC.

The genes are TRBV7-3 and TRBJ2-1; 7 positions match TRBD2. This CDR3 is built from 16 residues. Germline V CDR1 and CDR2: SGHTA, FQGTGA. Trimming cost V 5 bases and J 2 bases; bases outside gene matches: 9. CDR3 nucleotides: TGTGCCAGCAGCCCCCAACCTGGGACTACCTACAATGAGCAGTTCTTC. Amino acids: CASSPQPGTTYNEQFF.

V gene TRBV5-1 combines with J gene TRBJ2-1; D uncertain. V was cut by 0 bases and J by 6 bases, with 10 bases left in between. The germline CDR1 and CDR2 sequences are SGHRS and YFSETQ. The CDR3 is made up of 14 amino acids. The DNA of the CDR3 is TGCGCCAGCAGCTTGGCCGTCGTCGGCAATGAGCAGTTCTTC. Its protein product is CASSLAVVGNEQFF. Looking up the rest from reference TRBV5-1 and TRBJ2-1 gives the full variable domain: KAGVTQTPRYLIKTRGQQVTLSCSPISGHRSVSWYQQTPGQGLQFLFEYFSETQRNKGNFPGRFSGRQFSNSRSEMNVSTLELGDSALYLCASSLAVVGNEQFFGPGTRLTVL.

This sequence joins TRBV15 and TRBJ1-5, with D maybe TRBD1 (5 bases). This CDR3 contains 14 residues. Germline CDR1 is LNHNV and CDR2 is YYDKDF (reference sequence). V lost 3 bases to trimming and J lost 6 bases, with 12 bases between them. CDR3 region: CATSSTRDSQPQHF. The CDR3 coding sequence is TGTGCCACCAGCAGCACCAGGGATAGTCAGCCCCAGCATTTT.

This clone was counted once. Other DNA sequences in the sample encode the same CDR3. This chain connects TRBV27 to TRBJ2-1; 12 positions agree with TRBD2. V trimming: 5 bases; J trimming: 6 bases; junction bases outside the gene matches: 5. CDR3 length: 15 amino acids. Germline values: CDR1 MNHEY, CDR2 SMNVEV (reference sequence). The CDR3 sequence is CASSLAGGPGNEQFF. For the CDR3, the DNA is TGTGCCAGCAGTCTAGCGGGAGGGCCAGGCAATGAGCAGTTCTTC.

There are a few counts of this clone. This sequence joins TRBV10-3 and TRBJ2-7, with 10 bases aligning to TRBD2. The CDR3 sequence is 17 residues long. Germline V gives CDR1 ENHRY, CDR2 SYGVKD. V lost 5 bases, J lost 3 bases, and 13 bases stayed unmatched. The CDR3 spells CAISSLLQAGGRYEQYF. Written as DNA, the CDR3 is TGTGCCATCAGTTCACTCCTCCAAGCGGGAGGGCGCTACGAGCAGTACTTC.

CDR3 DNA sequence: TGTGCCAGCAGTGAAGCCACTAGCGGGAGCTCAGGGGAGCAGTACTTC. Translating it yields CASSEATSGSSGEQYF. V gene TRBV6-1 combines with J gene TRBJ2-7, with TRBD2 matching over 11 bases. V was pared by 0 bases and J by 7 bases, with 8 bases of the junction left unmatched. Looked up from germline, CDR1 is MNHNS and CDR2 is SASEGT. This CDR3 has 16 amino acids.

The chain joins TRBV5-1 to TRBJ1-1, with 7 bases that match TRBD1. V gave up 4 bases and J gave up 2 bases; unmatched junction bases: 11. This CDR3 comprises 16 residues. CDR1 and CDR2 from the germline V gene are SGHRS and YFSETQ. The CDR3 spells CASSGGAGGLNTEAFF. Here the CDR3 DNA reads TGCGCCAGCAGCGGGGGCGCAGGGGGACTTAACACTGAAGCTTTCTTT.

This clone appeared a few times. This chain joins TRBV7-9 and TRBJ2-2, with D perhaps matching TRBD1 (6 bases). The CDR3 has 14 residues. The germline gives CDR1 SEHNR, CDR2 FQNEAQ (reference sequence). The V and J ends lost 3 bases and 4 bases respectively, with 9 bases between them. In DNA form, the CDR3 reads TGTGCCAGCAGCTTTGGACAGAGCACCGGGGAGCTGTTTTTT. Protein sequence: CASSFGQSTGELFF. The whole variable domain, filled in from reference TRBV7-9 and TRBJ2-2, reads DTGVSQNPRHKITKRGQNVTFRCDPISEHNRLYWYRQTLGQGPEFLTYFQNEAQLEKSRLLSDRFSAERPKGSFSTLEIQRTEQGDSAMYLCASSFGQSTGELFFGEGSRLTVL.

This chain links TRBV6-5 with TRBJ1-2; D is unresolved. Germline CDR1 is MNHEY and CDR2 is SVGAGI. CDR3 length: 15 residues. Trimming shortened V by 0 bases and J by 5 bases, and 13 bases separated the two germline ends. CDR3 sequence (DNA): TGTGCCAGCAGTTACTCCAGGTCCTCGTCATATGGCTACACCTTC. It translates to CASSYSRSSSYGYTF.

This sequence joins TRBV7-2 and TRBJ1-5; possible D gene TRBD1, 5 bases. With 2 bases removed from V and 7 bases from J, the gap between germline ends came to 15 bases. Germline assignment: CDR1 SGHTA and CDR2 FQGNSA. The CDR3 contains 15 residues. The CDR3: CASSLYQGLEQPQHF. The DNA of the CDR3 is TGTGCCAGCAGCTTATACCAGGGTCTCGAACAGCCCCAGCATTTT.

The chain carries TRBV5-4 and TRBJ2-3; D is undetermined. The CDR3 runs 13 residues. Germline assignment: CDR1 SGHNT and CDR2 YYREEE (reference sequence). Between the trimmed V and J ends, which lost 1 base and 4 bases, there was a span of 7 bases. The CDR3 loop reads CASSLTNSDTQYF. The CDR3 DNA reads as TGTGCCAGCAGCTTGACCAACTCAGATACGCAGTATTTT.